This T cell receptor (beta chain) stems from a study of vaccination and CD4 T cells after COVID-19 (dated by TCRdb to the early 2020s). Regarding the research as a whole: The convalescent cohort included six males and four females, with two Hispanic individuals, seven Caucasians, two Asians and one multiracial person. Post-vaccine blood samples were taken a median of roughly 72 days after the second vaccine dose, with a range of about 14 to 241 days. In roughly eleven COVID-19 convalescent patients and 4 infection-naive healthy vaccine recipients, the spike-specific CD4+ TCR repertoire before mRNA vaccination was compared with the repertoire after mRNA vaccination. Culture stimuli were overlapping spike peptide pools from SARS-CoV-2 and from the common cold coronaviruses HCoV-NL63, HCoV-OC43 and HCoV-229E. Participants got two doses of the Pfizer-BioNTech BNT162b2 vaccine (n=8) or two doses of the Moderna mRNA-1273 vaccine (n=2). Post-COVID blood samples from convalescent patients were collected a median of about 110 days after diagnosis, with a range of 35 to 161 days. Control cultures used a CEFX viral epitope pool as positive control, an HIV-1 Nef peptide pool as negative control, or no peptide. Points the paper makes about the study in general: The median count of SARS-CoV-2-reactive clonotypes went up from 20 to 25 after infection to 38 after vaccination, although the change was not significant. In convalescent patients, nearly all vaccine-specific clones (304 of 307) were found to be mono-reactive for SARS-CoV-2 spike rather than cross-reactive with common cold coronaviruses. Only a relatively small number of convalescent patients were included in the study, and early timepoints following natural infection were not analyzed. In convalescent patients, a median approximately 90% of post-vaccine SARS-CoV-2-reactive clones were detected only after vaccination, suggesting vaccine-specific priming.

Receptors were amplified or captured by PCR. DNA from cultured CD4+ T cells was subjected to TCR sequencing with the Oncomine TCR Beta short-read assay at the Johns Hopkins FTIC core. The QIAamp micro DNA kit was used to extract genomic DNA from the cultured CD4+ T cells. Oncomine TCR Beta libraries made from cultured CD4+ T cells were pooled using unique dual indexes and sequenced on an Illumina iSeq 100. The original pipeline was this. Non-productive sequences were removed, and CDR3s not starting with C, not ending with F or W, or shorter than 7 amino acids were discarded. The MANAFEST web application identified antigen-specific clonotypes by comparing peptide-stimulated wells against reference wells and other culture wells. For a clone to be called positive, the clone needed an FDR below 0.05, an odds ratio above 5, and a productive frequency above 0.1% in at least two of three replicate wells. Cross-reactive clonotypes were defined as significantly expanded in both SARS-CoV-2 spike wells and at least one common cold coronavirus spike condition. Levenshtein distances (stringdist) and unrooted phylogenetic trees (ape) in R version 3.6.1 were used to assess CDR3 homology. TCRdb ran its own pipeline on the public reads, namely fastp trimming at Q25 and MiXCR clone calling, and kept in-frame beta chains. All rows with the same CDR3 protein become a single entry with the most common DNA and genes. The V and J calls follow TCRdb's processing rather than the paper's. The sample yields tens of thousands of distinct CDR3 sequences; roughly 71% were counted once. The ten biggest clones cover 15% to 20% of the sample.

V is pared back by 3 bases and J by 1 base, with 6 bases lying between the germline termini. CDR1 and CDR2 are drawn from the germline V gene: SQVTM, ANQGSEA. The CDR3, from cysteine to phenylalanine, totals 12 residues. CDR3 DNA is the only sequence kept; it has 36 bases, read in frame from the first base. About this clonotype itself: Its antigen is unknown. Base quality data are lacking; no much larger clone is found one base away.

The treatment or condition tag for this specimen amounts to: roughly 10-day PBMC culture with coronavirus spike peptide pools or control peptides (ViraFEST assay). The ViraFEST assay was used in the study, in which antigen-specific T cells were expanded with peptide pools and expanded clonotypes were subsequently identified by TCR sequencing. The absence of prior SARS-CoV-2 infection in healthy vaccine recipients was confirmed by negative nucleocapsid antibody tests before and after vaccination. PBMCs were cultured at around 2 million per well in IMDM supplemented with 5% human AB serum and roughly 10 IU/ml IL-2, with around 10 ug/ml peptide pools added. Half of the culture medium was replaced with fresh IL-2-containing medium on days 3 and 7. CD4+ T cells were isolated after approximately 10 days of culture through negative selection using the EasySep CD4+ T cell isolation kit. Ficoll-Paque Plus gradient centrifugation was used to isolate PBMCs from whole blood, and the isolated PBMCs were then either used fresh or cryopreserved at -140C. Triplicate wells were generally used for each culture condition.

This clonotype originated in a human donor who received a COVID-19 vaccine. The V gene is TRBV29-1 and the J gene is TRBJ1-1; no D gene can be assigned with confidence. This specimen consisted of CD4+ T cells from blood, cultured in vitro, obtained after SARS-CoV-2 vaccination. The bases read TGCAGCGTTGATTTAGGGAACACTGAAGCTTTCTTT. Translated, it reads CSVDLGNTEAFF.